Below are 22 T cell receptor beta chains sequenced from a single sample in a study of cytomegalovirus exposure and HLA in healthy donors. PCR used 60 Vbeta primers and 13 Jbeta primers. TCRdb keeps only in-frame clones here, not all; method: immunoSEQ multiplex PCR. The sample contains about 170,000 clones, 80% of which appear only once. The sequenced material came from PBMCs. The receptor set was obtained from a male donor in good health and CMV-seronegative.

The chain uses TRBV27 and TRBJ1-4; maybe TRBD1 (5 bases). Germline V gene sequence: CDR1 MNHEY, CDR2 SMNVEV (reference sequence). The CDR3 totals 13 residues. Deletions cut 3 bases from V and 7 bases from J, with 9 bases between. CDR3: CASSFGGSEKLFF. DNA for the CDR3: TGTGCCAGCAGTTTCGGGGGGAGTGAAAAACTGTTTTTT.

The gene calls are TRBV20-1 and TRBJ1-3; D ambiguous. CDR1 is DFQATT, CDR2 SNEGSKA, per germline (reference sequence). The CDR3 totals 11 residues. V was clipped by 6 bases and J by 0 bases, with 3 bases between them. CDR3 protein: CSASSGNTIYF. CDR3 in DNA: TGCAGTGCCAGCTCTGGAAACACCATATATTTT.

In its sample, this clone was seen once. This chain links TRBV5-4 with TRBJ1-4; 7 bases are shared with TRBD1. Germline trimming cut 4 bases from V and 5 bases from J; bases unmatched to any gene: 8. This CDR3 spans 15 amino acids. The germline V gene encodes CDR1 SGHNT and CDR2 YYREEE (reference sequence). Written as DNA, the CDR3 is TGTGCCAGCAGCGCGAGGGCAGGGGGGAATGAAAAACTGTTTTTT. This translates into CASSARAGGNEKLFF.

The chain couples TRBV18 to TRBJ2-7; 9 positions agree with TRBD1. This CDR3 has 16 amino acids. Germline V gene lookup returns CDR1 KGHSH and CDR2 LQKENI. V gave up 2 bases and J gave up 7 bases; unmatched junction bases: 12. CDR3: CASSPRAAGTGIEQYF. CDR3 coding DNA: TGTGCCAGCTCACCAAGGGCCGCTGGGACAGGGATTGAGCAGTACTTC.

The J gene is TRBJ2-1, the V gene TRBV18, with TRBD2 as a possible D gene (5 bases). V was shortened by 3 bases and J by 10 bases, with 16 bases between the two germline ends. This CDR3 is 14 amino acids long. The germline V gene encodes CDR1 KGHSH and CDR2 LQKENI. This CDR3 reads CASSPGGSLGEQFF. CDR3 coding DNA: TGTGCCAGCTCACCTGGTGGGAGCCTGGGCGAGCAGTTCTTC.

This clone was detected only a few times. The chain couples TRBV27 to TRBJ1-2; maybe TRBD1 (6 bases). Per the germline V gene, CDR1 is MNHEY and CDR2 is SMNVEV (reference sequence). CDR3 length: 13 amino acids. V lost 6 bases and J 7 bases, leaving 15 bases between the germline ends. CDR3 DNA: TGTGCCAGCAGGTTGTGGGGACAACCTGGCTACACCTTC. This gives the protein CASRLWGQPGYTF.

The chain is built from TRBV7-2 and TRBJ1-5; no firm D call. V lost 5 bases, J lost 0 bases, and 11 bases lay in between. Per germline, CDR1 SGHTA and CDR2 FQGNSA. CDR3 length: 15 residues. The CDR3 nucleotides are TGTGCCAGCAGCCCAAGACTGGATAGCAATCAGCCCCAGCATTTT. Amino acid sequence: CASSPRLDSNQPQHF.

This chain uses TRBV5-6 with TRBJ1-2; TRBD1 agrees at 8 bases. The V and J ends lost 0 bases and 7 bases, in that order; junction bases with no gene match: 5. This CDR3 has 14 residues. Germline loops: CDR1 SGHDT, CDR2 YYEEEE. The CDR3 loop reads CASSLVGRGPGYTF. Here the CDR3 DNA reads TGTGCCAGCAGCTTGGTGGGCAGGGGGCCTGGCTACACCTTC.

The CDR3 DNA reads TGCAGTGCTGACGGGAACTATGGCTACACCTTC. Its translation is CSADGNYGYTF. The V gene is TRBV20-1, the J gene TRBJ1-2; D ambiguous. The CDR3 is 11 amino acids. V was pared by 5 bases and J by 2 bases, with 6 bases between. CDR1 is DFQATT, CDR2 SNEGSKA, per germline (reference sequence).

V is TRBV6-5 and J is TRBJ1-3; D not resolved. The germline V and J ends were trimmed by 8 bases and 0 bases, with 8 bases remaining between them. The V gene's germline CDR1 is MNHEY and CDR2 SVGAGI. CDR3 length: 13 amino acids. The CDR3: CASFASSGNTIYF. Written as DNA, the CDR3 is TGTGCCAGCTTTGCCAGCTCTGGAAACACCATATATTTT.

The rearrangement joins TRBV18 to TRBJ1-3, with unresolved D. Germline-derived CDR1 and CDR2 are KGHSH and LQKENI. The V end lost 5 bases, the J end lost 0 bases, and 14 bases lay between the germline ends. This CDR3 region has 16 residues. The CDR3 nucleotides read TGTGCCAGCTCAGGAGAGGTCAGCACCTCTGGAAACACCATATATTTT. It is translated as CASSGEVSTSGNTIYF. The full variable domain, rest sourced from reference TRBV18 and TRBJ1-3, is NAGVMQNPRHLVRRRGQEARLRCSPMKGHSHVYWYRQLPEEGLKFMVYLQKENIIDESGMPKERFSAEFPKEGPSILRIQQVVRGDSAAYFCASSGEVSTSGNTIYFGEGSWLTVV.

This chain connects TRBV18 to TRBJ1-3; unclear D gene. Germline-derived CDR1 and CDR2 are KGHSH and LQKENI. This CDR3 spans 16 amino acids. With 0 bases removed from V and 1 base from J, the gap between germline ends came to 10 bases. The CDR3 sequence is CASSPPAAVSGNTIYF. CDR3 nucleotides: TGTGCCAGCTCACCACCGGCGGCGGTATCTGGAAACACCATATATTTT.

This clone was detected a few times. V is TRBV10-3 and J is TRBJ2-3; D is perhaps TRBD2 (7 bases). With 7 bases removed from V and 1 base from J, the gap between germline ends came to 9 bases. The CDR3 has 13 amino acids. In germline, CDR1 is ENHRY, CDR2 SYGVKD. CDR3 residues: CAIMGGRTDTQYF. For the CDR3, the DNA is TGTGCCATCATGGGGGGGCGCACAGATACGCAGTATTTT.

The V call is TRBV5-1, the J call TRBJ1-4; 9 nucleotides agree with TRBD1. Germline CDR1 and CDR2: SGHRS and YFSETQ. V shed 4 bases and J 6 bases; nucleotides not matched to a gene: 7. This CDR3 contains 15 residues. CDR3 coding DNA: TGCGCCAGCAGCCAGACAGGGGGAGCGCATGAAAAACTGTTTTTT. Protein product: CASSQTGGAHEKLFF.

This rearrangement joins TRBV5-1 to TRBJ1-4; the D gene is possibly TRBD1 (5 bases). Per germline, CDR1 SGHRS and CDR2 YFSETQ. V lost 7 bases, J lost 4 bases, and 11 bases lay in between. The CDR3 consists of 13 residues. CDR3 DNA sequence: TGCGCCAGCCGTCAACAGGATAATGAAAAACTGTTTTTT. Translating it yields CASRQQDNEKLFF.

This chain joins TRBV2 and TRBJ2-4; 8 nucleotides match TRBD2. The CDR3 totals 13 residues. Germline CDR1 reads SNHLY; CDR2 reads FYNNEI. V gave up 6 bases and J gave up 8 bases; unmatched junction bases: 6. This CDR3 reads CASSPGGGDIQYF. The CDR3 coding sequence is TGTGCCAGCAGCCCCGGGGGGGGTGACATTCAGTACTTC.

Note on this clone: A read error may produce the germline difference seen at one junction end. The chain employs TRBV5-1 and TRBJ2-2; a possible D gene is TRBD2 (5 bases). Per germline, CDR1 SGHRS and CDR2 YFSETQ. The CDR3 is 15 amino acids. The CDR3 sequence is CASRVPGGETGELLF. The CDR3 DNA reads as TGCGCCAGCAGAGTCCCCGGAGGTGAGACCGGGGAGCTGCTTTTT.

The V gene is TRBV29-1, the J gene TRBJ1-1; 8 nucleotides agree with TRBD1. CDR1 and CDR2 from the germline V gene are SQVTM and ANQGSEA. The CDR3 contains 12 residues. V shed 4 bases, J shed 12 bases, and the junction held 10 bases outside the gene matches. CDR3 sequence: CSVVKDRERTFF. In DNA form, the CDR3 reads TGCAGCGTTGTCAAGGACAGGGAACGAACTTTCTTT.

The genes are TRBV29-1 and TRBJ2-3, with D possibly TRBD1 on 7 matching bases. V dropped 6 bases and J dropped 5 bases, with 15 bases sitting between them. This CDR3 is 13 amino acids long. The germline CDR1 and CDR2 sequences are SQVTM and ANQGSEA. The CDR3 spells CSVGGQQRDTQYF. In DNA form, the CDR3 reads TGCAGCGTGGGGGGACAGCAAAGAGATACGCAGTATTTT.

Comments on this clone: The sample carries other DNA sequences with the same CDR3. The chain is built from TRBV5-1 and TRBJ2-1, with 7 bases lining up with TRBD1. This CDR3 has 14 amino acids. Trimming cost V 4 bases and J 7 bases; bases outside gene matches: 8. The germline V gene encodes CDR1 SGHRS and CDR2 YFSETQ. DNA for the CDR3: TGCGCCAGCAGCCAAGGACAGGCCGGGAATGAGCAGTTCTTC. Protein sequence: CASSQGQAGNEQFF.

This clone has just a few counts. V gene TRBV10-3 combines with J gene TRBJ1-2, with a tentative D call TRBD1 (5 bases). V lost 2 bases to trimming and J lost 4 bases, with 14 bases between them. The germline V gene has CDR1 ENHRY and CDR2 SYGVKD. This CDR3 contains 15 residues. The CDR3 here is CAISEGDGGVYGYTF. The CDR3 DNA is TGTGCCATCAGTGAGGGGGACGGGGGAGTCTATGGCTACACCTTC.

The chain links TRBV18 to TRBJ1-1; D may be TRBD1 (5 bases). The CDR3 covers 14 residues. Trimming left V 4 bases short and J 1 base short, with 10 bases between. Germline CDR1 KGHSH, CDR2 LQKENI. CDR3 DNA: TGTGCCAGCTCACGAAACAGGAAGAACACTGAAGCTTTCTTT. It translates to CASSRNRKNTEAFF.